This entry lists 3 T cell receptor beta chains sequenced from one sample in a study of control samples from healthy donors and cancer patients. Only in-frame clones appear in the TCRdb table, and some are missing; sequencing was by immunoSEQ multiplex PCR. The data hold more than 140,000 clones, with around 90% observed a single time. Sequencing was carried out using blood. The source is a man aged 18 to 30 in good health.

The chain's CDR3 is CASSLSAGASGYTF. The CDR3 nucleotides read TGTGCCAGCAGTTTATCGGCGGGGGCCAGCGGCTACACCTTC. The chain links TRBV27 to TRBJ1-2; TRBD1 is a possible D gene (6 bases). The germline V and J ends were trimmed by 0 bases and 8 bases, with 13 bases remaining between them. The CDR3 is 14 amino acids. From germline, CDR1 is MNHEY and CDR2 SMNVEV (reference sequence).

V usage is TRBV2 and J usage is TRBJ1-4; D is possibly TRBD1 (5 bases). The CDR3 is 15 amino acids. CDR1 SNHLY and CDR2 FYNNEI come from the germline V gene. Trimming took 8 bases from V and 8 from J, leaving 21 bases between them. CDR3 bases: TGTGCCAGCGCGGTTGAGGGACTAACGGAAGAAAAACTGTTTTTT. Its translation: CASAVEGLTEEKLFF.

V is TRBV6-5 and J is TRBJ2-7; 8 bases match TRBD1. The germline V gene encodes CDR1 MNHEY and CDR2 SVGAGI. CDR3 length equals 14 residues. After removal of 0 bases from V and 4 bases from J, the junction contained 2 bases not matched to a gene. DNA for the CDR3: TGTGCCAGCAGTTACTCGACAGGGGATTACGAGCAGTACTTC. Translating gives CASSYSTGDYEQYF.